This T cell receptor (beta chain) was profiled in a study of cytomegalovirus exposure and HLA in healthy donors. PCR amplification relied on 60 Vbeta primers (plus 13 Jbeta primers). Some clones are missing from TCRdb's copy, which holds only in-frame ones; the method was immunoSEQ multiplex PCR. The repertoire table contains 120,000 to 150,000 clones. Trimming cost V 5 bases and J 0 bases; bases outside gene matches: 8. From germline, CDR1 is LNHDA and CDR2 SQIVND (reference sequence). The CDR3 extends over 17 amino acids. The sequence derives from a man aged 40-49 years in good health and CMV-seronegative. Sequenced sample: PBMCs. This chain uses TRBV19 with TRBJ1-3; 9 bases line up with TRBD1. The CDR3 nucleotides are TGTGCCAGTAGTCCGAGGGACAGGGAGAGCTCTGGAAACACCATATATTTT. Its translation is CASSPRDRESSGNTIYF.